Listed below are T cell receptor beta chains from one sample, sequenced in a study of blood T cell repertoires in COVID-19. Assay: immunoSEQ multiplex PCR; the TCRdb copy retains only in-frame clones and omits some. Among 200,000 or so clones listed, 70% to 90% were seen once. Input material: PBMCs or T cells enriched from blood (not recorded which). The source is a woman aged 40 to 50 with acute COVID-19. The conserved cysteine and the conserved F or W are not part of the CDR3 here.

TRBV18,TRBJ1-1,11,ASSRGPSTEAF
TRBV6-5,TRBJ2-5,9,ASSQGGTQY
TRBV2,TRBJ1-1,12,ASSLRQMNTEAF
TRBV21-1,TRBJ2-2,19,ASSKDSRDRPLAVVSGELF
TRBV30,TRBJ2-5,11,AWSRRSGETQY
TRBV2,TRBJ2-1,15,ASSEVRLAGAYNEQF
TRBV28,TRBJ2-2,12,ASSPGQTTGELF
TRBV24-1,TRBJ2-2,12,ATATSGRAGELF
TRBV19,TRBJ1-3,14,ASSRYGMRSGNTIY
TRBV11-3,TRBJ2-5,14,ASSPGRFETQETQY
TRBV15,TRBJ1-3,13,ATSRDLGDGNTIY